Each of the 29 T cell receptor beta chains below was sequenced from the same sample in a study of cytomegalovirus exposure and HLA in healthy donors. TCRdb's copy holds only in-frame clones and misses some; the assay was immunoSEQ multiplex PCR. The sample yields some 71,000 clones, about 94% seen once. Sequenced: PBMCs. Source of these receptors: a woman younger than 30 in good health and CMV-seronegative.

The rearrangement uses TRBV27 and TRBJ1-4, with D possibly being TRBD1 (6 bases). V lost 1 base to trimming and J lost 5 bases, with 17 bases between them. CDR1 and CDR2 (germline): MNHEY, SMNVEV (reference sequence). The length of the CDR3 is 17 residues. CDR3 in amino acids: CASSLYAGAVINEKLFF. The CDR3 coding sequence is TGTGCCAGCAGTTTATACGCGGGGGCAGTCATAAATGAAAAACTGTTTTTT.

This chain connects TRBV5-5 to TRBJ2-5, with TRBD1 identical over 7 bases. Trimming at V came to 2 bases and at J to 5 bases, leaving 12 bases not matched to a gene. The CDR3 runs 16 residues. CDR1 and CDR2 from the germline V gene are SGHKS and YYEKEE (reference sequence). For the CDR3, the DNA is TGTGCCAGCAGCTTTAAGGTCGACAGGGCCACGGAGACCCAGTACTTC. Encoded protein: CASSFKVDRATETQYF.

The CDR3 loop reads CASSPRLAGAETQYF. The CDR3, as DNA: TGTGCCAGCAGCCCCCGGCTAGCGGGAGCAGAGACCCAGTACTTC. This chain uses TRBV11-2 with TRBJ2-5, with TRBD2 matching 10 bases. This CDR3 has 15 amino acids. CDR1 SGHAT and CDR2 FQNNGV come from the germline V gene. With 5 bases clipped from V and 4 bases from J, the junction kept 7 bases outside the gene matches.

This rearrangement joins TRBV7-9 to TRBJ2-2; D perhaps matches TRBD2 (6 bases). V lost 6 bases and J 1 base, leaving 9 bases between the germline ends. The germline V gene has CDR1 SEHNR and CDR2 FQNEAQ (reference sequence). The CDR3 sequence is 14 residues long. CDR3 bases: TGTGCCAGCAGAACGGAGGGGAACACCGGGGAGCTGTTTTTT. Translated, it gives CASRTEGNTGELFF.

The sample holds one count of this clone. The rearrangement joins TRBV7-6 to TRBJ2-3; no clear D gene. The CDR3 consists of 15 residues. The V gene lost 5 bases and the J gene lost 0 bases, with 12 bases spanning the gap. CDR1 is SGHVS, CDR2 FNYEAQ, per germline. CDR3 loop: CASSRSRLSTDTQYF. CDR3 DNA: TGTGCCAGCAGCCGGAGTAGGCTGAGCACAGATACGCAGTATTTT.

The chain employs TRBV6-5 and TRBJ1-6; D is perhaps TRBD1 (5 bases). CDR3 size: 15 residues. V was pared by 1 base and J by 11 bases, with 15 bases between. Germline CDR1 is MNHEY and CDR2 is SVGAGI. DNA of the CDR3: TGTGCCAGCAGTTACTTGAGACAGAACGGGCCACCCCTCCACTTT. As protein: CASSYLRQNGPPLHF.

The chain uses TRBV5-1 and TRBJ1-1; 9 positions match TRBD1. CDR3 length: 15 residues. From germline, CDR1 is SGHRS and CDR2 YFSETQ. V dropped 4 bases and J dropped 5; count of bases not matched to a gene: 9. As DNA, the CDR3 is TGCGCCAGCAGCATTGGGACAGGGATGTTGACTGAAGCTTTCTTT. Its translation: CASSIGTGMLTEAFF. The complete variable domain, with remaining parts taken from reference TRBV5-1 and TRBJ1-1, reads KAGVTQTPRYLIKTRGQQVTLSCSPISGHRSVSWYQQTPGQGLQFLFEYFSETQRNKGNFPGRFSGRQFSNSRSEMNVSTLELGDSALYLCASSIGTGMLTEAFFGQGTRLTVV.

The V and J genes are TRBV4-2 and TRBJ1-5; D is unresolved. V lost 0 bases and J lost 3, with 9 bases in between. Per the germline V gene, CDR1 is LGHNA and CDR2 is YNFKEQ. CDR3 length: 15 amino acids. DNA of the CDR3: TGTGCCAGCAGCCAAGATCACGGTCCCAATCAGCCCCAGCATTTT. Amino acid sequence: CASSQDHGPNQPQHF.

The V and J genes are TRBV5-4 and TRBJ2-7; D gene uncertain. Germline lookup yields CDR1 SGHNT and CDR2 YYREEE (reference sequence). The ends were cut back, 0 bases at V and 0 bases at J, with 7 bases in the middle. The CDR3 length is 14 residues. CDR3 sequence: CASSLDESSYEQYF. The CDR3 DNA reads as TGTGCCAGCAGCTTGGACGAGAGCTCCTACGAGCAGTACTTC. Together with reference TRBV5-4 and TRBJ2-7, the CDR3 gives the full variable domain: ETGVTQSPTHLIKTRGQQVTLRCSSQSGHNTVSWYQQALGQGPQFIFQYYREEENGRGNFPPRFSGLQFPNYSSELNVNALELDDSALYLCASSLDESSYEQYFGPGTRLTVT.

This clone is a singleton in its sample. V is TRBV2 and J is TRBJ2-5; D not certain. CDR3 length: 12 residues. The germline gives CDR1 SNHLY, CDR2 FYNNEI. Trimming left V 7 bases short and J 1 base short, with 7 bases between. In DNA form, the CDR3 reads TGTGCCAGCAAACAGTTCCAAGAGACCCAGTACTTC. Its translation: CASKQFQETQYF.

The chain joins TRBV6-7 to TRBJ1-4, with 9 bases lining up with TRBD1. TRBV6-7 falls under the ORF class, with uncertain function. Trimming at V came to 4 bases and at J to 8 bases, leaving 5 bases not matched to a gene. The CDR3 is made up of 14 amino acids. In DNA form, the CDR3 reads TGTGCCAGCAGTTGGACAGGGGAAAGGGAAAAACTGTTTTTT. Its protein is CASSWTGEREKLFF.

The V call is TRBV10-2, the J call TRBJ2-5; D is possibly TRBD2 (6 bases). The germline V gene encodes CDR1 WSHSY and CDR2 SAAADI. There are 13 residues in the CDR3. V was cut by 8 bases and J by 5 bases, with 15 bases left in between. This CDR3 reads CASGPTRMETQYF. DNA of the CDR3: TGCGCCAGCGGGCCGACTAGGATGGAGACCCAGTACTTC.

The rearrangement links TRBV9 to TRBJ2-5, with 12 positions matching TRBD2. CDR3 length: 16 amino acids. V gave up 3 bases and J gave up 6 bases; unmatched junction bases: 9. Germline loops: CDR1 SGDLS, CDR2 YYNGEE. CDR3 DNA sequence: TGTGCCAGCAGCGCGGCGACTAGCGGGGGAGTGAAGACCCAGTACTTC. It encodes CASSAATSGGVKTQYF.

CDR3 in DNA: TGCGCCAGCAGCTTTGGACAGGAGAGGAACACTGAAGCTTTCTTT. Encoded protein: CASSFGQERNTEAFF. The V and J genes are TRBV5-1 and TRBJ1-1; TRBD1 agrees at 7 bases. Losses at the gene ends were 2 bases for V and 1 base for J; bases not matched to a gene: 5. The germline gives CDR1 SGHRS, CDR2 YFSETQ. The CDR3 loop spans 15 amino acids.

This chain uses TRBV28 with TRBJ1-3; 7 nucleotides line up with TRBD1. J lost 0 bases, V lost 4 bases, and 15 bases had no gene match. The germline V gene encodes CDR1 MDHEN and CDR2 SYDVKM. The CDR3 loop spans 19 amino acids. The CDR3 nucleotides are TGTGCCAGCAGTTCCGACTATCGACAGGGATTACCCTCTGGAAACACCATATATTTT. Its translation: CASSSDYRQGLPSGNTIYF.

The rearrangement links TRBV5-1 to TRBJ2-3; possible D gene TRBD2, 5 bases. In germline, CDR1 is SGHRS, CDR2 YFSETQ. This CDR3 is 14 amino acids long. With 4 bases removed from V and 5 bases from J, the gap between germline ends came to 14 bases. CDR3 sequence reads: CASSVLGSEDTQYF. The CDR3 DNA reads TGCGCCAGCAGCGTACTAGGATCCGAAGATACGCAGTATTTT.

The rearrangement links TRBV28 to TRBJ1-4, with D possibly TRBD1 on 6 matching bases. V gave up 6 bases and J gave up 10 bases, with 18 bases separating them. The CDR3 covers 14 residues. Germline values: CDR1 MDHEN, CDR2 SYDVKM. CDR3 nucleotide sequence: TGTGCCAGCAGCCGTAAGTCGGCCAGGGGAAAACTGTTTTTT. As protein: CASSRKSARGKLFF. The full variable domain, completed using reference TRBV28 and TRBJ1-4, is DVKVTQSSRYLVKRTGEKVFLECVQDMDHENMFWYRQDPGLGLRLIYFSYDVKMKEKGDIPEGYSVSREKKERFSLILESASTNQTSMYLCASSRKSARGKLFFGSGTQLSVL.

The rearrangement links TRBV7-9 to TRBJ2-1, with TRBD2 identical over 7 bases. Germline V gene data show CDR1 as SEHNR and CDR2 as FQNEAQ (reference sequence). With 1 base clipped from V and 8 bases from J, the junction kept 5 bases outside the gene matches. The length of the CDR3 is 14 residues. The CDR3 reads CASSLGGTIDEQFF. In DNA, the CDR3 is TGTGCCAGCAGCTTAGGAGGGACTATCGATGAGCAGTTCTTC.

Only a few counts were recorded for this clone. The chain joins TRBV23-1 to TRBJ2-7; TRBD1 agrees at 7 bases. TRBV23-1 carries the ORF label, with uncertain function. This CDR3 is built from 16 residues. V shed 2 bases and J 0 bases; nucleotides not matched to a gene: 7. The CDR3 sequence is CASSQDKGASSYEQYF. The CDR3 DNA is TGCGCCAGCAGTCAAGACAAGGGGGCGAGCTCCTACGAGCAGTACTTC.

The chain joins TRBV6-5 to TRBJ1-2; D gene unclear. This CDR3 has 14 amino acids. CDR1 is MNHEY, CDR2 SVGAGI, per germline. Trimming removed 3 bases at V and 8 bases at J, with 16 bases between. CDR3: CASSYSSLPRGYTF. Here the CDR3 DNA reads TGTGCCAGCAGTTATTCGTCCCTCCCCAGGGGCTACACCTTC.

The chain recombines TRBV18 with TRBJ1-4, with TRBD1 matching 7 bases. CDR1 is KGHSH and CDR2 is LQKENI in the germline V gene. Trimming cost V 3 bases and J 2 bases; bases outside gene matches: 0. This CDR3 has 14 amino acids. CDR3 sequence: CASSPGQTNEKLFF. DNA of the CDR3: TGTGCCAGCTCACCGGGACAGACTAATGAAAAACTGTTTTTT.

The CDR3: CASSEIRNTQYF. The CDR3 DNA follows: TGTGCCAGCAGCGAAATCAGGAATACGCAGTATTTT. This chain uses TRBV28 with TRBJ2-3; D ambiguous. Per the germline V gene, CDR1 is MDHEN and CDR2 is SYDVKM. This CDR3 is 12 amino acids long. The ends were cut back, 6 bases at V and 7 bases at J, with 11 bases in the middle.

The gene calls are TRBV7-9 and TRBJ2-7; TRBD1 aligns across 7 bases. Per the germline V gene, CDR1 is SEHNR and CDR2 is FQNEAQ (reference sequence). V lost 5 bases to trimming and J lost 2 bases; unmatched junction nucleotides: 9. This CDR3 region has 15 residues. CDR3 nucleotides: TGTGCCAGCAGCCTTGGGCAGACAGGGACCTACGAGCAGTACTTC. It is translated as CASSLGQTGTYEQYF.

V usage is TRBV5-1 and J usage is TRBJ1-1; 12 bases fit TRBD1. CDR1 is SGHRS and CDR2 is YFSETQ in the germline V gene. J gave up 6 bases and V 4 bases, and 10 bases lay outside the gene matches. This CDR3 spans 16 amino acids. CDR3 in DNA: TGCGCCAGCAGCCCCGGGACAGGGGGCTTTGGGGCTGAAGCTTTCTTT. Its protein is CASSPGTGGFGAEAFF.

This clone showed up just once. The chain uses TRBV6-5 and TRBJ2-3; tentative D call: TRBD2 (6 bases). The CDR3 extends over 14 amino acids. V shed 5 bases and J shed 6 bases, with 15 bases lying between them. In germline, CDR1 is MNHEY, CDR2 SVGAGI. CDR3 DNA: TGTGCCAGCAGTCCACGGGGGATACCGGATACGCAGTATTTT. Protein sequence: CASSPRGIPDTQYF.

For the CDR3, the DNA is TGCGCCAGCAGTCAATCGAACAGCTCTGGAAACACCATATATTTT. Translated, it gives CASSQSNSSGNTIYF. The chain links TRBV23-1 to TRBJ1-3; D is undetermined. TRBV23-1 is an ORF, and what it does is uncertain. V was shortened by 0 bases and J by 0 bases, with 6 bases between the two germline ends. This CDR3 has 15 amino acids.

The genes are TRBV7-9 and TRBJ2-3; 9 nucleotides agree with TRBD1. Per germline, CDR1 SEHNR and CDR2 FQNEAQ (reference sequence). Unmatched junction bases numbered 5, after V lost 5 bases and J lost 2 bases. The CDR3 is 15 amino acids. CDR3 DNA: TGTGCCAGCAGCCCGGGACAGGGTTTCACAGATACGCAGTATTTT. It yields the protein CASSPGQGFTDTQYF.

This clone has just one count. V is TRBV19 and J is TRBJ1-5, with D uncertain. Trimming took off 6 bases at V and 5 bases at J, with 14 bases between the two ends. Germline CDR1 LNHDA, CDR2 SQIVND (reference sequence). This CDR3 region has 14 residues. In nucleotides, the CDR3 is TGTGCCAGTAGAGGGAGCAGCGAATATCAGCCCCAGCATTTT. This gives the protein CASRGSSEYQPQHF.

This chain links TRBV5-3 with TRBJ2-7; no firm D call. Being an ORF, TRBV5-3 has a function that is uncertain. V lost 1 base, J lost 3 bases, and 17 bases lay in between. There are 16 residues in the CDR3. The DNA of the CDR3 is TGTGCCAGAAGCTTGCGAATTCTGCCTACTGTCTACGAGCAGTACTTC. Protein sequence: CARSLRILPTVYEQYF.